The 9 T cell receptor beta chains below all came from one sample that was sequenced in a study of T cell changes during pregnancy in multiple sclerosis. Generated by immunoSEQ multiplex PCR, the TCRdb table keeps only in-frame clones and is missing some. This table has some 47,000 clones, approximately 92% appearing once. Source: CD8+ T cells from peripheral blood mononuclear cells, taken in the second trimester of pregnancy. These receptor sequences come from a female donor with multiple sclerosis, enrolled in a pregnancy study.

V gene TRBV9 combines with J gene TRBJ2-3; D is possibly TRBD1 (6 bases). Germline CDR1 reads SGDLS; CDR2 reads YYNGEE. V lost 0 bases and J lost 4, with 12 bases in between. The CDR3 covers 15 residues. CDR3 region: CASSVGGGESDTQYF. As DNA, the CDR3 is TGTGCCAGCAGCGTAGGAGGGGGTGAGTCAGATACGCAGTATTTT.

The DNA for the CDR3 is TGTGCCAGTAGTCTTGGCAGGGGCTACGAGCAGTACTTC. This gives the protein CASSLGRGYEQYF. The V call is TRBV19, the J call TRBJ2-7; TRBD1 might be the D (6 bases). V gave up 5 bases and J gave up 3 bases, with 11 bases separating them. CDR1 is LNHDA and CDR2 is SQIVND in the germline V gene (reference sequence). The CDR3 runs to 13 residues.

V usage is TRBV2 and J usage is TRBJ1-1, with D possibly TRBD1 on 5 matching bases. The CDR3 contains 13 residues. CDR1 and CDR2 from the germline V gene are SNHLY and FYNNEI. V lost 3 bases, J lost 8 bases, and 13 bases lay in between. The chain's CDR3 is CASSDVWGREAFF. The CDR3 DNA reads as TGTGCCAGCAGTGACGTTTGGGGGAGGGAAGCTTTCTTT.

This clone was seen a handful of times. Germline is not matched at one junction end, which may reflect a read error. This rearrangement joins TRBV7-3 to TRBJ2-2, with D possibly being TRBD1 (5 bases). Germline V gives CDR1 SGHTA, CDR2 FQGTGA. The CDR3 length is 13 residues. Written as DNA, the CDR3 is TGCGCCAGCAGCTTTGCAGGGCAAGGGGAGCTGTTTTTT. Protein: CASSFAGQGELFF.

The rearrangement uses TRBV6-4 and TRBJ1-2; 9 nucleotides match TRBD1. V lost 5 bases to trimming and J lost 7 bases; unmatched junction nucleotides: 17. Germline CDR1 is MRHNA and CDR2 is SNTAGT. The CDR3 runs 17 residues. The CDR3 coding sequence is TGTGCCAGCAGTCCCGACCCAAGGACAGGGGTGTCGTTTGGCTACACCTTC. Its translation: CASSPDPRTGVSFGYTF.

The V call is TRBV6-4, the J call TRBJ2-1; tentative D call: TRBD2 (7 bases). Germline assignment: CDR1 MRHNA and CDR2 SNTAGT. The CDR3 contains 17 residues. V lost 6 bases and J 6 bases, leaving 24 bases between the germline ends. In DNA form, the CDR3 reads TGTGCCAGCAGCCCGGTCCCCGGGGGGCAGCGCGTCAATGAGCAGTTCTTC. As protein: CASSPVPGGQRVNEQFF.

This clone was found a few times. V gene TRBV7-9 combines with J gene TRBJ1-1; 7 bases are a match to TRBD1. Per germline, CDR1 SEHNR and CDR2 FQNEAQ (reference sequence). This CDR3 spans 15 amino acids. J lost 0 bases, V lost 4 bases, and 5 bases had no gene match. The CDR3 DNA is TGTGCCAGCAGCTGGATAGGGACAGTGAACACTGAAGCTTTCTTT. This translates into CASSWIGTVNTEAFF.

The chain has TRBV11-2 and TRBJ1-2, with TRBD1 matching over 7 bases. CDR3 length equals 14 residues. Trimming cost V 6 bases and J 8 bases; bases outside gene matches: 12. From germline, CDR1 is SGHAT and CDR2 FQNNGV. CDR3 in DNA: TGTGCCAGCAGAACCAGGGGGGCCGCCAGGGGCTACACCTTC. Protein: CASRTRGAARGYTF.

The count of this clone is one. The gene calls are TRBV6-1 and TRBJ1-4; unclear D gene. Trimming pared 7 bases from V and 6 bases from J, leaving 9 bases between. The CDR3 totals 12 residues. Per the germline V gene, CDR1 is MNHNS and CDR2 is SASEGT. CDR3 DNA: TGTGCCAGCACCCTACTCCATGAAAAACTGTTTTTT. Translated, it gives CASTLLHEKLFF.